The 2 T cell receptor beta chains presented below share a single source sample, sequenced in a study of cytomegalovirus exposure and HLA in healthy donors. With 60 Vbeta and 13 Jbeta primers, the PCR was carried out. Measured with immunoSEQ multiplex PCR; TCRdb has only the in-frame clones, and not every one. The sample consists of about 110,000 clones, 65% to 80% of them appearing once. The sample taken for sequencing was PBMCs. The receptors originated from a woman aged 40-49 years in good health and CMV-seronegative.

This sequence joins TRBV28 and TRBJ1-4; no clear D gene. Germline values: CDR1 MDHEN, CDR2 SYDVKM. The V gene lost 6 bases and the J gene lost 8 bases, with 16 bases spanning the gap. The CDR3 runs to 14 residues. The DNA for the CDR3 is TGTGCCAGCAGCCGACCCGAGGGTTCGGAAAAACTGTTTTTT. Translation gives CASSRPEGSEKLFF.

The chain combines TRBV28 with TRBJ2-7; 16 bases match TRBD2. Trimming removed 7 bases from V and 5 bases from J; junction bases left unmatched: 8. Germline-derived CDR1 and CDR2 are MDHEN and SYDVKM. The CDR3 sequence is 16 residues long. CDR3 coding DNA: TGTGCCAGCACCTCTTCGGGACTAGCGGGGGGGGACGAGCAGTACTTC. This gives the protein CASTSSGLAGGDEQYF.